This entry concerns a single T cell receptor beta chain. What it recognizes is unknown. Generated by immunoSEQ multiplex PCR, the TCRdb table keeps only in-frame clones and is missing some. The sample lists some 640,000 clones; 80% to 90% were seen once. The treatment here: about 20 received Ad26.COV2.S at low or high dose, single or two shots; 5 received placebo; per-sample allocation not given. Specimen acquisition occurred on day 63 following the initial vaccine or placebo injection. This entry belongs to a study of Ad26.COV2.S vaccination and SARS-CoV-2 variants. Study-wide findings and caveats: Researchers cautioned that TCR breadth and depth analyses may have underestimated total T cell responses.

Germline loops: CDR1 SGHVS, CDR2 FNYEAQ. V lost 3 bases to trimming and J lost 3 bases; unmatched junction nucleotides: 2. This CDR3 has 15 residues. The receptor comes from a person between 18 and 60 years old who received the Ad26.COV2.S COVID-19 vaccine or a placebo. Sequencing was performed on peripheral blood, taken in a trial of Ad26.COV2.S vaccine versus placebo. The V call is TRBV7-6, the J call TRBJ2-5, with 12 bases identical to TRBD2. CDR3 protein: CASSFRLAGEETQYF. In nucleotides, the CDR3 is TGTGCCAGCAGCTTCCGACTAGCGGGGGAAGAGACCCAGTACTTC.